The 19 T cell receptor beta chains reported below all come from one sample, sequenced in a study of PD-L1 blockade in urothelial cancer. Time point in this sample: peripheral blood 6 weeks after treatment start. Method: immunoSEQ multiplex PCR; TCRdb's copy keeps in-frame clones and lacks some. Among some 41,000 clones, 70% to 90% were seen once, and the ten largest hold over 2.5%. Sequenced material: PBMCs, taken around atezolizumab (anti-PD-L1) treatment. The origin of the receptors is a man aged 70-80 years with urothelial cancer.

The J gene is TRBJ2-2, the V gene TRBV5-6, with TRBD2 matching over 11 bases. V shed 4 bases and J 3 bases; nucleotides not matched to a gene: 5. The CDR3 totals 16 residues. Germline CDR1 SGHDT, CDR2 YYEEEE. CDR3 nucleotides: TGTGCCAGCAGCCATCCGGGACTAGCGGACACCGGGGAGCTGTTTTTT. This gives the protein CASSHPGLADTGELFF.

This clone was detected a few times. The CDR3 region has the DNA TGTGCCAGTAGTAAAACCCCCCGGGACAGGGTATCGAACACTGAAGCTTTCTTT. Amino acid sequence: CASSKTPRDRVSNTEAFF. The V call is TRBV19, the J call TRBJ1-1, with TRBD1 identical over 9 bases. J was trimmed by 1 base and V by 4 bases; bases with no gene match: 13. The CDR3 runs 18 residues. Germline assignment: CDR1 LNHDA and CDR2 SQIVND (reference sequence).

The rearrangement joins TRBV27 to TRBJ2-7; 8 bases are shared with TRBD2. The CDR3 has 15 residues. Trimming removed 6 bases from V and 4 bases from J; junction bases left unmatched: 11. Germline V CDR1 and CDR2: MNHEY, SMNVEV (reference sequence). The CDR3 protein is CASSPDLAGEYEQYF. As DNA, the CDR3 is TGTGCCAGCAGCCCTGACCTAGCGGGTGAATACGAGCAGTACTTC.

V and J are TRBV28 and TRBJ2-7, with a weak D call TRBD2 (6 bases). The CDR3 contains 17 residues. Germline CDR1 is MDHEN and CDR2 is SYDVKM. V lost 6 bases and J 4 bases, leaving 25 bases between the germline ends. CDR3 sequence reads: CASRRWGLPPHFYEQYF. The CDR3 DNA reads TGTGCCAGCAGGAGATGGGGACTCCCTCCCCACTTTTACGAGCAGTACTTC.

J is TRBJ2-1 and V is TRBV10-1; 8 bases fit TRBD2. The CDR3 consists of 16 residues. V trimming: 0 bases; J trimming: 3 bases; junction bases outside the gene matches: 4. Germline V gives CDR1 WNHNN, CDR2 SYGVQD (reference sequence). The CDR3 spells CASSESWRGDYNEQFF. CDR3 DNA: TGCGCCAGCAGTGAGTCATGGCGGGGGGACTACAATGAGCAGTTCTTC.

The chain is built from TRBV5-1 and TRBJ1-2; D may be TRBD1 (5 bases). Germline CDR1 is SGHRS and CDR2 is YFSETQ. Trimming removed 4 bases at V and 4 bases at J, with 14 bases between. The CDR3 has 14 amino acids. Here the CDR3 DNA reads TGCGCCAGCAGCCGGGAGGGACTGAGCTATGGCTACACCTTC. This encodes CASSREGLSYGYTF.

The rearrangement joins TRBV6-1 to TRBJ1-5; a possible D gene is TRBD1 (6 bases). The V end lost 7 bases, the J end lost 9 bases, and 22 bases lay between the germline ends. Per germline, CDR1 MNHNS and CDR2 SASEGT. This CDR3 is built from 15 residues. The CDR3 coding sequence is TGTGCCAGCATATACCGGGCAGGGGCTTTTTGGCCCCAGCATTTT. It codes for CASIYRAGAFWPQHF.

V gene TRBV19 combines with J gene TRBJ1-2; 9 bases match TRBD1. Per germline, CDR1 LNHDA and CDR2 SQIVND (reference sequence). Trimming removed 6 bases from V and 8 bases from J; junction bases left unmatched: 10. The CDR3 covers 14 residues. Here the CDR3 reads CASRQRDRALGYTF. CDR3 sequence (DNA): TGTGCCAGTAGGCAACGGGACAGGGCGTTGGGCTACACCTTC.

This clone has just a few counts. CDR3 protein: CASSLHRDGPQHF. The CDR3 nucleotides are TGTGCCAGCTCACTCCACAGGGACGGGCCCCAGCATTTT. The chain joins TRBV18 to TRBJ1-5; D perhaps matches TRBD1 (6 bases). Germline V gene data show CDR1 as KGHSH and CDR2 as LQKENI. Trimming took 4 bases from V and 9 from J, leaving 13 bases between them. The CDR3 is 13 amino acids.

CDR3 loop: CASSLERDGAEQYF. The CDR3 region has the DNA TGTGCCAGCAGCTTGGAGAGGGATGGAGCCGAGCAGTACTTC. The chain has TRBV5-4 and TRBJ2-7; perhaps TRBD2 as D (5 bases). Germline CDR1 reads SGHNT; CDR2 reads YYREEE (reference sequence). V shed 0 bases and J shed 6 bases, with 13 bases lying between them. CDR3 size: 14 residues.

This chain links TRBV28 with TRBJ1-5, with 7 nucleotides matching TRBD1. With V trimmed by 5 bases and J by 7 bases, 8 bases remained unmatched. The germline V gene has CDR1 MDHEN and CDR2 SYDVKM. CDR3 length equals 14 residues. The CDR3 nucleotides read TGTGCCAGCAGTCCCCGACAGGGATGGCAGCCCCAGCATTTT. Its protein is CASSPRQGWQPQHF.

This chain connects TRBV4-1 to TRBJ1-2; the match to TRBD1 covers 7 bases. The trim removed 8 bases at V and 6 bases at J, leaving 12 bases unmatched. This CDR3 contains 14 residues. The germline CDR1 and CDR2 sequences are MGHRA and YSYEKL. CDR3 in DNA: TGCGCCAGCTCGGCTTCGACAGGGTACCATGGCTACACCTTC. It yields the protein CASSASTGYHGYTF.

This clone appeared a few times. The rearrangement uses TRBV10-3 and TRBJ2-7, with D tentatively TRBD1 (6 bases). Deletions cut 3 bases from V and 5 bases from J, with 14 bases between. The CDR3 runs to 14 residues. Germline V lookup: CDR1 ENHRY, CDR2 SYGVKD. CDR3 residues: CAISDGQGIHEQYF. The CDR3 nucleotides are TGTGCCATCAGTGACGGGCAGGGGATACACGAGCAGTACTTC.

The chain combines TRBV6-5 with TRBJ1-1; weak D call: TRBD1 (5 bases). This CDR3 region has 14 residues. Looked up from germline, CDR1 is MNHEY and CDR2 is SVGAGI. Trimming shortened V by 1 base and J by 5 bases, and 11 bases separated the two germline ends. The CDR3 sequence is CASSYWGDGTEAFF. The CDR3 DNA follows: TGTGCCAGCAGTTACTGGGGGGACGGAACTGAAGCTTTCTTT.

Only a few counts were recorded for this clone. The chain combines TRBV6-5 with TRBJ2-1, with TRBD2 matching over 7 bases. The germline V gene encodes CDR1 MNHEY and CDR2 SVGAGI. The CDR3 totals 15 residues. Trimming took 6 bases from V and 2 from J; bases not matched to a gene: 7. CDR3 amino acids: CASRPSGGAYNEQFF. CDR3 sequence (DNA): TGTGCCAGCAGGCCCAGTGGGGGGGCCTACAATGAGCAGTTCTTC.

The chain carries TRBV10-3 and TRBJ2-5; D might be TRBD1 (8 bases). Trimming removed 4 bases at V and 5 bases at J, with 17 bases between. The CDR3 has 15 amino acids. Germline lookup yields CDR1 ENHRY and CDR2 SYGVKD. The CDR3 protein is CAISGTGGAGETQYF. Here the CDR3 DNA reads TGTGCCATCAGTGGCACAGGGGGGGCCGGGGAGACCCAGTACTTC.

The rearrangement joins TRBV21-1 to TRBJ2-1; the DNA was not compared with TRBD2, the D call given in the table. TRBV21-1 is a pseudogene. This CDR3 is built from 14 residues. The CDR3 reads CASSKDLRHNEQFF. CDR3 bases: TGTGCCAGCAGCAAGGACTTGCGTCACAATGAGCAGTTCTTC.

The J gene is TRBJ1-5, the V gene TRBV12-5; D perhaps matches TRBD1 (5 bases). Trimming cost V 8 bases and J 4 bases, with 12 bases left between them. CDR3 length: 13 amino acids. Germline V gene sequence: CDR1 LGHNT, CDR2 FRNRAP. The CDR3 reads CASQGDSNQPQHF. The CDR3 DNA sequence: TGTGCTAGTCAAGGGGACTCAAATCAGCCCCAGCATTTT.

This clone was counted a single time. The chain is built from TRBV5-1 and TRBJ1-1; a possible D gene is TRBD1 (6 bases). Trimming stripped 0 bases from V and 2 bases from J, with 8 bases between. The germline V gene has CDR1 SGHRS and CDR2 YFSETQ. The CDR3 length is 14 residues. The CDR3 here is CASSLGQANTEAFF. DNA for the CDR3: TGCGCCAGCAGCTTGGGACAGGCCAACACTGAAGCTTTCTTT.